One sample yielded the 20 T cell receptor beta chains listed below, sequenced in a study of early T cells in non-severe SARS-CoV-2 infection (dated by TCRdb to the early 2020s). Libraries were prepared through 5' RACE. TCRdb records NextSeq 500 as the sequencer. TCRdb passed the public sequencing reads through fastp at Q25 and MiXCR, retaining productive beta sequences. Identical CDR3 protein sequences are pooled into one entry, listed with their most common genes and DNA. The sample includes roughly 56,000 distinct CDR3 sequences, with roughly 15% observed a single time. Clones ranked in the top ten supply over 4% of the sample. The sample here was whole blood, taken at baseline. These receptors all come from an adult who was a healthcare worker with PCR-confirmed SARS-CoV-2 infection or an uninfected control (not recorded which).

The rearrangement joins TRBV10-3 to TRBJ2-7; TRBD2 matches at 7 bases. The CDR3 spans 13 residues. The germline V gene encodes CDR1 ENHRY and CDR2 SYGVKD. V lost 3 bases and J lost 3; bases outside the gene matches: 2. The CDR3 loop is CAISEGGSYEQYF. CDR3 nucleotide sequence: TGTGCCATCAGTGAAGGCGGGAGCTACGAGCAGTACTTC.

The chain carries TRBV21-1 and TRBJ1-2. TRBV21-1 is described as a pseudogene. The CDR3 loop spans 16 amino acids. The CDR3 coding sequence is TGTGCCAGCAGCATCCCGCAGGGAGACGGATACTATGGCTACACCTTC. This translates into CASSIPQGDGYYGYTF.

This chain uses TRBV12-3 or TRBV12-4 with TRBJ2-1, with 12 bases fitting TRBD2. The V and J ends lost 6 bases and 4 bases, in that order; junction bases with no gene match: 7. CDR3 length: 16 amino acids. CDR3 in DNA: TGTGCCAGCAGCCTTTGGACTAGCGGGGAATACAATGAGCAGTTCTTC. This sequence encodes CASSLWTSGEYNEQFF.

This clonotype was counted a few times. This chain joins TRBV19 and TRBJ1-2, with D perhaps matching TRBD1 (5 bases). The CDR3 consists of 13 residues. V was cut by 9 bases and J by 0 bases, with 11 bases left in between. Germline CDR1 and CDR2: LNHDA and SQIVND (reference sequence). The CDR3 sequence is CASKTEPNYGYTF. In nucleotides, the CDR3 is TGTGCCAGCAAGACAGAGCCTAACTATGGCTACACCTTC.

The CDR3 is CASSPGKWSSSTDTQYF. The DNA for the CDR3 is TGCGCCAGCAGCCCCGGCAAATGGAGCTCTAGCACAGATACGCAGTATTTT. This chain uses TRBV4-1 with TRBJ2-3; D unclear. The germline gives CDR1 MGHRA, CDR2 YSYEKL. The CDR3 extends over 17 amino acids. V was clipped by 4 bases and J by 0 bases, with 17 bases between them.

This clonotype was observed a few times. A much more abundant neighbour one base away suggests this may be a read error. The chain couples TRBV7-6 to TRBJ2-1; a weak D match, TRBD2 (6 bases). The V end lost 5 bases, the J end lost 5 bases, and 10 bases lay between the germline ends. This CDR3 is 13 amino acids long. The germline CDR1 and CDR2 sequences are SGHVS and FNYEAQ. For the CDR3, the DNA is TGTGCCAGCAGCCCGGGACTTCACAATGAGCAGTTCTTC. Protein product: CASSPGLHNEQFF.

The table lists this clonotype with a few counts. The V call is TRBV6-4, the J call TRBJ2-3; weak D call: TRBD1 (6 bases). This CDR3 is built from 15 residues. V dropped 3 bases and J dropped 0 bases, with 10 bases sitting between them. Germline CDR1 MRHNA, CDR2 SNTAGT. The CDR3 bases are TGTGCCAGCAGTGATAGGGGGTCTAGCACAGATACGCAGTATTTT. Residues: CASSDRGSSTDTQYF.

V usage is TRBV5-5 and J usage is TRBJ2-5; D gene ambiguous. Germline loops: CDR1 SGHKS, CDR2 YYEKEE (reference sequence). The CDR3 runs 13 residues. The germline V and J ends were trimmed by 1 base and 2 bases, with 6 bases remaining between them. The CDR3 bases are TGTGCCAGCAGCTTGAGTAAGCAAGAGACCCAGTACTTC. This encodes CASSLSKQETQYF.

This clonotype was recorded a few times. This chain uses TRBV7-9 with TRBJ2-1; D remains ambiguous. CDR1 SEHNR and CDR2 FQNEAQ come from the germline V gene (reference sequence). The ends were cut back, 4 bases at V and 6 bases at J, with 7 bases in the middle. The CDR3 is 12 amino acids. The CDR3 DNA follows: TGTGCCAGCAGCTGGTCTGGCAATGAGCAGTTCTTC. Amino acid sequence: CASSWSGNEQFF.

The chain carries TRBV7-7 and TRBJ2-1; 8 bases are shared with TRBD2. The CDR3 runs to 18 residues. The germline V gene encodes CDR1 SSHAT and CDR2 FNYEAQ (reference sequence). The J segment lost 4 bases and the V segment lost 5 bases, leaving 16 bases of the junction unmatched. The CDR3 DNA reads as TGTGCCAGCAGCCAGACCTCTCGGGGGGGCCCCCGGTACAATGAGCAGTTCTTC. Encoded protein: CASSQTSRGGPRYNEQFF.

This clonotype was seen only a few times. V and J are TRBV5-1 and TRBJ2-7; D possibly corresponds to TRBD2 (6 bases). Trimming removed 4 bases from V and 4 bases from J, with 15 bases in between. The CDR3 has 14 amino acids. CDR1 and CDR2 (germline): SGHRS, YFSETQ. As DNA, the CDR3 is TGCGCCAGCAGCCTGTACGGGGGACCTTACGAGCAGTACTTC. Encoded protein: CASSLYGGPYEQYF.

This chain links TRBV4-1 with TRBJ1-1, with D unresolved. CDR1 is MGHRA, CDR2 YSYEKL, per germline. CDR3 length: 13 residues. The V and J ends lost 5 bases and 6 bases respectively, with 13 bases between them. CDR3 bases: TGCGCCAGCAGCAATTACTTTTCGGCTGAAGCTTTCTTT. Amino acid sequence: CASSNYFSAEAFF.

This clonotype was recorded at least ten times. The chain links TRBV12-3 or TRBV12-4 to TRBJ2-1; no clear D gene. Trimming cost V 2 bases and J 8 bases, with 10 bases left between them. The CDR3 totals 13 residues. The CDR3 bases are TGTGCCAGCAGTTTACCCCCATTCGATGAGCAGTTCTTC. The encoded protein is CASSLPPFDEQFF.

This sequence joins TRBV5-8 and TRBJ1-4, with TRBD1 matching 7 bases. With 4 bases clipped from V and 3 bases from J, the junction kept 3 bases outside the gene matches. Germline-derived CDR1 and CDR2 are SGHTS and YDEGEE. The CDR3 is 14 amino acids. The CDR3 coding sequence is TGTGCCAGCAGCCGGGGACAGCCTAATGAAAAACTGTTTTTT. Translating gives CASSRGQPNEKLFF.

This chain uses TRBV4-1 with TRBJ1-1; no clear D gene. CDR3 length: 17 amino acids. V gave up 0 bases and J gave up 0 bases, with 14 bases separating them. Germline assignment: CDR1 MGHRA and CDR2 YSYEKL. This CDR3 reads CASSQDSLRTLNTEAFF. CDR3 nucleotides: TGCGCCAGCAGCCAAGATTCCCTCAGGACCCTGAACACTGAAGCTTTCTTT.

This clonotype was found many times. The CDR3, as DNA: TGTGCCAGCAGCGTCCACCAGGGGCCCTACAATGAGCAGTTCTTC. This translates into CASSVHQGPYNEQFF. This sequence joins TRBV9 and TRBJ2-1; a possible D gene is TRBD1 (6 bases). Germline CDR1 and CDR2: SGDLS and YYNGEE. The V end lost 2 bases, the J end lost 2 bases, and 11 bases lay between the germline ends. The CDR3 loop spans 15 amino acids.

In its sample, this clonotype was seen a few times. This sequence joins TRBV4-1 and TRBJ2-4; a weak D match, TRBD2 (5 bases). Trimming removed 2 bases from V and 4 bases from J, with 6 bases in between. Germline loops: CDR1 MGHRA, CDR2 YSYEKL. This CDR3 spans 13 amino acids. The CDR3 DNA reads as TGCGCCAGCAGCCAAACTAGTAAAAACATTCAGTACTTC. Residues: CASSQTSKNIQYF.

There are a few counts of this clonotype. The chain has TRBV2 and TRBJ1-1, with no clear D. Trimming took 7 bases from V and 5 from J, leaving 8 bases between them. The CDR3 runs to 11 residues. CDR1 SNHLY and CDR2 FYNNEI come from the germline V gene. The CDR3 DNA is TGTGCCAGCACGGTAGAGACTGAAGCTTTCTTT. This encodes CASTVETEAFF.

This chain uses TRBV3-1 with TRBJ2-1; 7 positions match TRBD1. CDR3 length: 15 amino acids. With V trimmed by 11 bases and J by 0 bases, 10 bases remained unmatched. Per the germline V gene, CDR1 is LGHDT and CDR2 is YNNKEL (reference sequence). The CDR3 region has the DNA TGTGCCGTTACGAGGGGGCCCAGCTCCTACAATGAGCAGTTCTTC. It codes for CAVTRGPSSYNEQFF.

This clonotype was counted between two and nine times. This chain uses TRBV24-1 with TRBJ2-3; the D gene is possibly TRBD2 (6 bases). This CDR3 is built from 16 residues. V lost 1 base, J lost 5 bases, and 15 bases lay in between. Germline V gene data show CDR1 as KGHDR and CDR2 as SFDVKD. CDR3 region: CATSDFAGIKVDTQYF. The CDR3 DNA is TGTGCCACCAGTGATTTTGCGGGGATCAAAGTAGATACGCAGTATTTT.